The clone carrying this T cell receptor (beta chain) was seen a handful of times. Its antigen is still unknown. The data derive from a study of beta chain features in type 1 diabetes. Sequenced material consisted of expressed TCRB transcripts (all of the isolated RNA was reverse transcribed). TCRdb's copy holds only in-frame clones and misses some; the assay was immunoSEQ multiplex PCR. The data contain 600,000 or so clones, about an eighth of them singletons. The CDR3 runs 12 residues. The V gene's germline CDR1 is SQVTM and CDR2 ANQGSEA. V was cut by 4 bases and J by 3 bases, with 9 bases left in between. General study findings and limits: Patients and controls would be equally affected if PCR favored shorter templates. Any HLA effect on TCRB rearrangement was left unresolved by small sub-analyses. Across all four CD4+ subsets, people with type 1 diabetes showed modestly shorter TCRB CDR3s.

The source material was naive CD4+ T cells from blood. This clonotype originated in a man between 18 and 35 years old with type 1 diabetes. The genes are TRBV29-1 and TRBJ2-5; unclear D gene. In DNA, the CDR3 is TGCAGCGTTGCCTTCAGAGAAGAGACCCAGTACTTC. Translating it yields CSVAFREETQYF.